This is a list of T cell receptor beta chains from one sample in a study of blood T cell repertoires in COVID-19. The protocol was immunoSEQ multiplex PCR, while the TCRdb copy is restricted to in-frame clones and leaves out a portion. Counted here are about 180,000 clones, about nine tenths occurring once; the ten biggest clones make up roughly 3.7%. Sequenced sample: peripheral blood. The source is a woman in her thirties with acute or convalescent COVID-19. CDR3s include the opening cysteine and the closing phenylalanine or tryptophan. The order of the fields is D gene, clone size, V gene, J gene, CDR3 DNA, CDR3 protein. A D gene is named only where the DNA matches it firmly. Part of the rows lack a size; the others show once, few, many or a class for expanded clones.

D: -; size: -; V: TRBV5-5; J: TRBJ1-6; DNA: TGTGCCAGCAGCGGGGAGGCCGGGGCAAATAATTCACCCCTCCACTTT; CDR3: CASSGEAGANNSPLHF
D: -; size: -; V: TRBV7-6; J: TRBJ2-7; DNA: TGTGCCAGCAGCCCCACACGGGCTAGCTATTACGAGCAGTACTTC; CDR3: CASSPTRASYYEQYF
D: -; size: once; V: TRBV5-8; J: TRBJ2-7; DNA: TGTGCCAGCAGCGGTGGAATGTTTCGGGAGCCCTACGAGCAGTACTTC; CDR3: CASSGGMFREPYEQYF
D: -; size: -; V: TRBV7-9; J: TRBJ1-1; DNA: TGTGCCAGCAGCTTAGGAGGTGGAGAAGCTTTCTTT; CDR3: CASSLGGGEAFF
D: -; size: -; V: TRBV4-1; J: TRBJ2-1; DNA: TGCGCCAGCAGCCAAGATAATTTGTTCAATGAGCAGTTCTTC; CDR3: CASSQDNLFNEQFF
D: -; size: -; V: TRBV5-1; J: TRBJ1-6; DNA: TGCGCCAGCAGCCTAGGGGGAACCTATAATTCACCCCTCCACTTT; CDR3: CASSLGGTYNSPLHF
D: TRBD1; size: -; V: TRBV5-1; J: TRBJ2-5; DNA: TGCGCCAGCAGCCCTGGACAGGCACAAGAGACCCAGTACTTC; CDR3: CASSPGQAQETQYF
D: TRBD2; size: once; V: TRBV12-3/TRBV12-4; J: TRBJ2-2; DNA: TGTGCCAGTAGTGGGAGGGTCACCGGGGAGCTGTTTTTT; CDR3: CASSGRVTGELFF
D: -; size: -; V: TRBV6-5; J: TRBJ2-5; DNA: TGTGCCAGCAGTTACGATCGGGAGACCCAGTACTTC; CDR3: CASSYDRETQYF
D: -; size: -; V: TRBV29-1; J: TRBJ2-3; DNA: TGCAGCGTTGATTGGCGGACGCAGTATTTT; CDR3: CSVDWRTQYF
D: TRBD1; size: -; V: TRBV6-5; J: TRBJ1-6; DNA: TGTGCCAGCATGGGGACAGGGGGAGGTTCACCCCTCCACTTT; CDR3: CASMGTGGGSPLHF
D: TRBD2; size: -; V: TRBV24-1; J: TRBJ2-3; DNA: TGTGCCACCAGTGACCCCGGGACTAGCGGGAGGGCTGGAGATACGCAGTATTTT; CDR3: CATSDPGTSGRAGDTQYF
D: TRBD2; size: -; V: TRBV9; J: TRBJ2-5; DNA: TGTGCCAGCAGCGTAAGCGGGAGGGGGTTAGAGACCCAGTACTTC; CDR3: CASSVSGRGLETQYF
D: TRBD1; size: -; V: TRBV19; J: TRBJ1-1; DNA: TGTGCCAGCAAAAAACTCGGACAGGGGCAGAACACTGAAGCTTTCTTT; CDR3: CASKKLGQGQNTEAFF
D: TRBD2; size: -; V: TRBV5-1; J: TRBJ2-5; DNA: TGCGCCACCCGACTAGCGGGAGAGACCCAGTACTTC; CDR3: CATRLAGETQYF
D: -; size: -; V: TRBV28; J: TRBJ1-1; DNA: TGTGCCAGCAGTTTATCGGGGGACCCGAGAGCTTTCTTT; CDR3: CASSLSGDPRAFF
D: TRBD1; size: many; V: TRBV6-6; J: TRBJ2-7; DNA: TGTGCCAGCAGTCGGGACAGGGGTAACGAGCAGTACTTC; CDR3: CASSRDRGNEQYF
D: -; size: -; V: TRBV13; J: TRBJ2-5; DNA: TGTGCCAGCAGCTTAGGTGTTGAGGGTCAAGAGACCCAGTACTTC; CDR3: CASSLGVEGQETQYF
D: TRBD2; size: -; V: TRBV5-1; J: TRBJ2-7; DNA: TGCGCCAGCAGCTTCGCGGGGGACTCCTACGAGCAGTACTTC; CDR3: CASSFAGDSYEQYF
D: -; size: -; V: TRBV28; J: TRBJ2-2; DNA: TGTGCCAGCGTAACCTCCGGGACTAACACCGGGGAGCTGTTTTTT; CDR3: CASVTSGTNTGELFF
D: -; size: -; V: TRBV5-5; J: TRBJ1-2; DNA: TGTGCCAGCAGCTTCCAGGTAGCTAACTATGGCTACACCTTC; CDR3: CASSFQVANYGYTF
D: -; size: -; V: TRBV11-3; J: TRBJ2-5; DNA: TGTGCCAGCAGCTTAGTTTCTAGCGTGGCAGAGACCCAGTACTTC; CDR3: CASSLVSSVAETQYF
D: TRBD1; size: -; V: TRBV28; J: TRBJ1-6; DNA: TGTGCCAGCAGTTTAGGGCCGGCCAGGGGGGATTATAATTCACCCCTCCACTTT; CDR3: CASSLGPARGDYNSPLHF
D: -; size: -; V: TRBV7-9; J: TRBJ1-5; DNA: TGTGCCAGCAGCCCCGGACACATTAATCAGCCCCAGCATTTT; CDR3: CASSPGHINQPQHF
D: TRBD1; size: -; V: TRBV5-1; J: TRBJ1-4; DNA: TGCGCCAGCAGCTTGGGACAGGGTAATGAAAAACTGTTTTTT; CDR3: CASSLGQGNEKLFF
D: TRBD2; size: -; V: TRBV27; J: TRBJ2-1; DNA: TGTGCCAGCAGTCTCTTCGCTAGCGGGATTAGCTATGAGCAGTTCTTC; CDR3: CASSLFASGISYEQFF
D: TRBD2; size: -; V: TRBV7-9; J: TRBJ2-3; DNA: TGTGCCAGCAGCTGGAGCGGGGGGACAGATACGCAGTATTTT; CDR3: CASSWSGGTDTQYF
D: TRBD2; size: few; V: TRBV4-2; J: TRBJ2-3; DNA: TGTGCCAGCAGCCAAGGGACTAGCGGGAGCACAGATACGCAGTATTTT; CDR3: CASSQGTSGSTDTQYF
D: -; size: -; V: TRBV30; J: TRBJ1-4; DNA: TGTGCCTGTATGAGGGCGAATGAAAAACTGTTTTTT; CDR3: CACMRANEKLFF
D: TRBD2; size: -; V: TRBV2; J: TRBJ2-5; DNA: TGTGCCAGCAGCGGGACTACCGATCAAGAGACCCAGTACTTC; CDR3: CASSGTTDQETQYF
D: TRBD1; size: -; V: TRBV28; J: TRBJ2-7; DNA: TGTGCCAGCACGCTTCATCGTTGGGGACAGGGGGTCGTCGAGCAGTACTTC; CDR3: CASTLHRWGQGVVEQYF
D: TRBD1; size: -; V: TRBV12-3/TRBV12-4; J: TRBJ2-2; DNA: TGTGCCAGCAGTTTCGAGGGGGCTCAGAAGCTGTTTTTT; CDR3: CASSFEGAQKLFF
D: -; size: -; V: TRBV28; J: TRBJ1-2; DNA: TGTGCCAGCAGTTCCGATGACAGAAGGATAGAAGGCTACACCTTC; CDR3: CASSSDDRRIEGYTF